In its sample, the clone carrying this TCR beta chain was seen once. Sequencing was performed with immunoSEQ multiplex PCR; in TCRdb, only in-frame clones are kept and a portion is missing. Of tens of thousands of clones in the sample, 80% to 95% were seen once. The sample originates from a study of T cell changes during pregnancy in multiple sclerosis. CDR3 length: 13 residues. Germline CDR1 reads KGHSH; CDR2 reads LQKENI. V gave up 6 bases and J gave up 2 bases, with 11 bases separating them. The sequences come from peripheral blood, collected after pregnancy. V usage is TRBV18 and J usage is TRBJ2-7, with D unresolved. The origin of this receptor is a female donor with multiple sclerosis, enrolled in a pregnancy study. The CDR3 nucleotides are TGTGCCAGCTCCCCTCTGGGCCCCTACGAGCAGTACTTC. Translating gives CASSPLGPYEQYF.